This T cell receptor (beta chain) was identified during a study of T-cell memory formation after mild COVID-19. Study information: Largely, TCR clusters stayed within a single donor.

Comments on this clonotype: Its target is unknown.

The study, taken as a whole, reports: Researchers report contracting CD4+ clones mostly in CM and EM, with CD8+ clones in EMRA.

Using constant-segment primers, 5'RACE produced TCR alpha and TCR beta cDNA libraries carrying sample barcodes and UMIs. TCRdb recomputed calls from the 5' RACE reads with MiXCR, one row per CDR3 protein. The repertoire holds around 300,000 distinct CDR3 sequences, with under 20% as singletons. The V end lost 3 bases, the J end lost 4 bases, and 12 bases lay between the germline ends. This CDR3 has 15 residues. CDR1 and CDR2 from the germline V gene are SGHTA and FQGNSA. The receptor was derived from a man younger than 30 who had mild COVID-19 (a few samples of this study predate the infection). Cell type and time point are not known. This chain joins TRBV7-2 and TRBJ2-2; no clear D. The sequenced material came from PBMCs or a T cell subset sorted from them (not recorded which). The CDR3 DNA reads TGTGCCAGCAGCTTTCAGATCTACCCCACCGGGGAGCTGTTTTTT. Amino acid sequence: CASSFQIYPTGELFF. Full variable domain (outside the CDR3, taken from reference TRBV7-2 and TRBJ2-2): GAGVSQSPSNKVTEKGKDVELRCDPISGHTALYWYRQSLGQGLEFLIYFQGNSAPDKSGLPSDRFSAERTGGSVSTLTIQRTQQEDSAVYLCASSFQIYPTGELFFGEGSRLTVL.